This TCR beta chain was observed in a study of siplizumab effects on memory and regulatory T cells. This table comes from immunoSEQ multiplex PCR, and its TCRdb copy is limited to in-frame clones, with some not included. The sample shows around 87,000 clones, approximately 90% of them seen only once. This CDR3 is built from 15 residues. With 4 bases removed from V and 5 bases from J, the gap between germline ends came to 20 bases. Germline V gives CDR1 GTSNPN, CDR2 SVGIG (reference sequence). V is TRBV30 and J is TRBJ2-5; maybe TRBD2 (6 bases). Sequenced: CD4+ T cells sorted from blood. This clonotype was sampled from a human donor in good health. Here the CDR3 DNA reads TGTGCCTGGACCGATAAGACTAGATTGGCGGAGACCCAGTACTTC. Its translation is CAWTDKTRLAETQYF.